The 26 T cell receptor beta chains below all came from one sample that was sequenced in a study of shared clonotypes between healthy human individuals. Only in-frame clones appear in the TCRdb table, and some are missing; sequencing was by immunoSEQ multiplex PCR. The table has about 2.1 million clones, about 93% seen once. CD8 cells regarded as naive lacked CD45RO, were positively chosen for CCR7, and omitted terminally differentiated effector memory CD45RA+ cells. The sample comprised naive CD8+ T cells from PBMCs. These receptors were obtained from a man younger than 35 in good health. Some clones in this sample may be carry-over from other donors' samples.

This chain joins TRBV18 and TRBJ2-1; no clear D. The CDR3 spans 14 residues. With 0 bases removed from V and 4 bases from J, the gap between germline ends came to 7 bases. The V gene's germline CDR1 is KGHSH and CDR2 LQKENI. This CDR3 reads CASSPPEDYNEQFF. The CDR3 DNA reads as TGTGCCAGCTCACCACCAGAAGATTACAATGAGCAGTTCTTC.

This CDR3 reads CASSYSVPLLYNEQFF. CDR3 DNA sequence: TGTGCCAGCAGTTATTCTGTCCCCCTCCTTTACAATGAGCAGTTCTTC. This chain uses TRBV27 with TRBJ2-1; D unclear. Germline lookup yields CDR1 MNHEY and CDR2 SMNVEV (reference sequence). Trimming shortened V by 4 bases and J by 4 bases, and 17 bases separated the two germline ends. This CDR3 is built from 16 residues.

The DNA for the CDR3 is TGTGCCAGCAGGTTGGGACTAGCTTCCTACGAGCAGTACTTC. This codes for CASRLGLASYEQYF. V gene TRBV28 combines with J gene TRBJ2-7; TRBD2 aligns across 9 bases. The CDR3 has 14 residues. Germline values: CDR1 MDHEN, CDR2 SYDVKM. J lost 1 base, V lost 6 bases, and 4 bases had no gene match.

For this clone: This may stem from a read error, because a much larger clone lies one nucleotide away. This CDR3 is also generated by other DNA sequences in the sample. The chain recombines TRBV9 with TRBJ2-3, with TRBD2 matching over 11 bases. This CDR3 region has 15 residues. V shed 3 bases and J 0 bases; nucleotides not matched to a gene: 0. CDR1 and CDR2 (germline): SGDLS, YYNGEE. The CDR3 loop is CASSGTSGSTDTQYF. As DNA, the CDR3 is TGTGCCAGCAGCGGGACTAGCGGGAGCACAGATACGCAGTATTTT.

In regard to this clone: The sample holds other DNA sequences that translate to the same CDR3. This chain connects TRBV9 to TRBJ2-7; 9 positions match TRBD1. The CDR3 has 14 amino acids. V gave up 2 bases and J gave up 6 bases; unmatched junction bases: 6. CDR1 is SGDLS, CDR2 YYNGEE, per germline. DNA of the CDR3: TGTGCCAGCAGCGTGGGGGACAGGGTGGGCGAGCAGTACTTC. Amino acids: CASSVGDRVGEQYF.

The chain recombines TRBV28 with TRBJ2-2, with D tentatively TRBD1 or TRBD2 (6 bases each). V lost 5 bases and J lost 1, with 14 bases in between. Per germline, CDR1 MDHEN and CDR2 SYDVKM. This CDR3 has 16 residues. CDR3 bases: TGTGCCAGCAGTGGAGGGGGGCGTAGGAACACCGGGGAGCTGTTTTTT. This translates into CASSGGGRRNTGELFF. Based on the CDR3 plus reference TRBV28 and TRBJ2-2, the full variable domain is DVKVTQSSRYLVKRTGEKVFLECVQDMDHENMFWYRQDPGLGLRLIYFSYDVKMKEKGDIPEGYSVSREKKERFSLILESASTNQTSMYLCASSGGGRRNTGELFFGEGSRLTVL.

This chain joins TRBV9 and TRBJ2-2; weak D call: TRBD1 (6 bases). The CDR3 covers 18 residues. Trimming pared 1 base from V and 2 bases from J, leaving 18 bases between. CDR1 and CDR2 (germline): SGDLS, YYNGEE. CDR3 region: CASSVKQGPFFNTGELFF. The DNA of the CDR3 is TGTGCCAGCAGCGTAAAACAGGGCCCGTTTTTCAACACCGGGGAGCTGTTTTTT.

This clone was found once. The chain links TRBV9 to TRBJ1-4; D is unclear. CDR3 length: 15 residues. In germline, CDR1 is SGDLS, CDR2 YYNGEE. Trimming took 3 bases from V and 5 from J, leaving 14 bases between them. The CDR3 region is CASSAGGGRNEKLFF. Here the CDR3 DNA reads TGTGCCAGCAGCGCGGGAGGAGGGAGAAATGAAAAACTGTTTTTT.

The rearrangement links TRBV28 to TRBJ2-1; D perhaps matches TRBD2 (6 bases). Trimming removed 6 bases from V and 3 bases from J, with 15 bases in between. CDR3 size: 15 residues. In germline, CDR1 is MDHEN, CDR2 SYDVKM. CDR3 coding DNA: TGTGCCAGCAGGGAGGGACGGTCTCGCTACAATGAGCAGTTCTTC. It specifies CASREGRSRYNEQFF.

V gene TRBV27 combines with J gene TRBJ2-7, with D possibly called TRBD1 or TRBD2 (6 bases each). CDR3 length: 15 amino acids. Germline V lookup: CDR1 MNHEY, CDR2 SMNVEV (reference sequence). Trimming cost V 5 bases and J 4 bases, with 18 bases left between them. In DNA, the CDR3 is TGTGCCAGCAGTACCCGGACCGGGGGCGCATACGAGCAGTACTTC. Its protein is CASSTRTGGAYEQYF.

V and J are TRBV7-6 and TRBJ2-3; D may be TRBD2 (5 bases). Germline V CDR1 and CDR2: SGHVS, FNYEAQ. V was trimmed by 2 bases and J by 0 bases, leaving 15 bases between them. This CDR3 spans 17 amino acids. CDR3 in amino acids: CASSLLGAATSTDTQYF. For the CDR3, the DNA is TGTGCCAGCAGCTTACTTGGAGCGGCAACTAGCACAGATACGCAGTATTTT. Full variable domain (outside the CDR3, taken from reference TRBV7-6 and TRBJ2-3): GAGVSQSPRYKVTKRGQDVALRCDPISGHVSLYWYRQALGQGPEFLTYFNYEAQQDKSGLPNDRFSAERPEGSISTLTIQRTEQRDSAMYRCASSLLGAATSTDTQYFGPGTRLTVL.

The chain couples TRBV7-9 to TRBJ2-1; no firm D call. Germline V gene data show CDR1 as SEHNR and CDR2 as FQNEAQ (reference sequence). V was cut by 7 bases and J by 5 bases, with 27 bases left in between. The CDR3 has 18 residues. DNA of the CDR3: TGTGCCAGCAACCCCCCTCGGCTGACCGGCCTATTGCACAATGAGCAGTTCTTC. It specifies CASNPPRLTGLLHNEQFF. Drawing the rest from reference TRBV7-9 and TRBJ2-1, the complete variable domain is DTGVSQNPRHKITKRGQNVTFRCDPISEHNRLYWYRQTLGQGPEFLTYFQNEAQLEKSRLLSDRFSAERPKGSFSTLEIQRTEQGDSAMYLCASNPPRLTGLLHNEQFFGPGTRLTVL.

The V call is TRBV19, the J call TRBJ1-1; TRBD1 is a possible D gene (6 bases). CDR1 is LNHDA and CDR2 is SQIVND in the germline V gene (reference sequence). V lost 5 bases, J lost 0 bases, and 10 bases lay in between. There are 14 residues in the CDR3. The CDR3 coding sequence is TGTGCCAGTAGTGATCGGGGGCTGAACACTGAAGCTTTCTTT. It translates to CASSDRGLNTEAFF.

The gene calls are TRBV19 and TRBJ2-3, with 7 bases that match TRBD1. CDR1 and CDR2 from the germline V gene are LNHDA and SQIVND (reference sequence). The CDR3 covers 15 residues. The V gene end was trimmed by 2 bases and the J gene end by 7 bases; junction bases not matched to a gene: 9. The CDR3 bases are TGTGCCAGTAGTATAACCGGGGACAGACAAAATACGCAGTATTTT. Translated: CASSITGDRQNTQYF. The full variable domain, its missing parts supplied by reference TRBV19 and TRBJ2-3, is DGGITQSPKYLFRKEGQNVTLSCEQNLNHDAMYWYRQDPGQGLRLIYYSQIVNDFQKGDIAEGYSVSREKKESFPLTVTSAQKNPTAFYLCASSITGDRQNTQYFGPGTRLTVL.

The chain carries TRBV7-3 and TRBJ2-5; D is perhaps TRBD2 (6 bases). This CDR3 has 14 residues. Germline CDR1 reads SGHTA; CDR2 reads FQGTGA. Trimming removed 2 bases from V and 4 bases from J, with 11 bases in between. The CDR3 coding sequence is TGTGCCAGCAGCTTAGCGGGAACGGGAGAGACCCAGTACTTC. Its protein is CASSLAGTGETQYF. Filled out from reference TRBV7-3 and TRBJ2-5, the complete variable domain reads GAGVSQTPSNKVTEKGKYVELRCDPISGHTALYWYRQSLGQGPEFLIYFQGTGAADDSGLPNDRFFAVRPEGSVSTLKIQRTERGDSAVYLCASSLAGTGETQYFGPGTRLLVL.

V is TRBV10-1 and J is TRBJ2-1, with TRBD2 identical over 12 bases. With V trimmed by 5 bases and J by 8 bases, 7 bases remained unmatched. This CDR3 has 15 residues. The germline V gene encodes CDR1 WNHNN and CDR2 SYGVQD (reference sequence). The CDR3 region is CASSPGTSGWDEQFF. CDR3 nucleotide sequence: TGCGCCAGCAGTCCCGGGACTAGCGGGTGGGATGAGCAGTTCTTC.

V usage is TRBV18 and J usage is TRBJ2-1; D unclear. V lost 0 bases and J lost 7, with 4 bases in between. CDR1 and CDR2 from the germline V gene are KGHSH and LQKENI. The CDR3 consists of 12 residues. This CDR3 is CASSPPRNEQFF. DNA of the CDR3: TGTGCCAGCTCACCACCGCGGAATGAGCAGTTCTTC.

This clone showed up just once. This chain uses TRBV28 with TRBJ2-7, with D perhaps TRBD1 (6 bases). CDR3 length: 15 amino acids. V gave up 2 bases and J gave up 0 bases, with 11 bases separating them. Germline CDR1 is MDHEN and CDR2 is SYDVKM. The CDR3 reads CASSLITGSSYEQYF. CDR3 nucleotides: TGTGCCAGCAGTTTAATTACAGGGAGCTCCTACGAGCAGTACTTC.

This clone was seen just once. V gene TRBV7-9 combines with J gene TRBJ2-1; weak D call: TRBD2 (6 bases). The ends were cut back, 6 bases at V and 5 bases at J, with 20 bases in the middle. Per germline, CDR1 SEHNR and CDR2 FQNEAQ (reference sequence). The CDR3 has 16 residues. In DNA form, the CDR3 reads TGTGCCAGCAGTCCGAGGAGGGCCCCAGTGGACAATGAGCAGTTCTTC. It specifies CASSPRRAPVDNEQFF. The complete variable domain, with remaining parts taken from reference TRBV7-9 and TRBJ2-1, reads DTGVSQNPRHKITKRGQNVTFRCDPISEHNRLYWYRQTLGQGPEFLTYFQNEAQLEKSRLLSDRFSAERPKGSFSTLEIQRTEQGDSAMYLCASSPRRAPVDNEQFFGPGTRLTVL.

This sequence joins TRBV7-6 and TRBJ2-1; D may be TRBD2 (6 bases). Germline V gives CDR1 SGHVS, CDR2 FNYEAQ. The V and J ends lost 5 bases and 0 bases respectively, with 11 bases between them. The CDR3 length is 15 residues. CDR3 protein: CASSGLGGSYNEQFF. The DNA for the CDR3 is TGTGCCAGCAGCGGCCTCGGGGGCTCCTACAATGAGCAGTTCTTC.

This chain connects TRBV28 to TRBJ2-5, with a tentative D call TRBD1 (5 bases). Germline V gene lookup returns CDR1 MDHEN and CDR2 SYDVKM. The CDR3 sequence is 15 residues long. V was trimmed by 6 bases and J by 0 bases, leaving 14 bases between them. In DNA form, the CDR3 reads TGTGCCAGCAGACAACAAGACAGAAACCAAGAGACCCAGTACTTC. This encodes CASRQQDRNQETQYF.

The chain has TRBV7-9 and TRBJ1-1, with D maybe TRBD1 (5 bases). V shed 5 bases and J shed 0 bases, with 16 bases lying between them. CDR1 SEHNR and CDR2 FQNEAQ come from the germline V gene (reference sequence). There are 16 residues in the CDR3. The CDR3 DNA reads TGTGCCAGCAGCGTACCGGGACGGGGGATGAACACTGAAGCTTTCTTT. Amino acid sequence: CASSVPGRGMNTEAFF.

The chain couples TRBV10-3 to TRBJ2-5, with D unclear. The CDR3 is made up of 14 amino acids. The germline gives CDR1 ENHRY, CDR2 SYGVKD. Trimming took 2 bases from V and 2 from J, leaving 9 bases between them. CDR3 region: CAISEPSLQETQYF. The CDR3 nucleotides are TGTGCCATCAGTGAGCCGAGCTTACAAGAGACCCAGTACTTC.

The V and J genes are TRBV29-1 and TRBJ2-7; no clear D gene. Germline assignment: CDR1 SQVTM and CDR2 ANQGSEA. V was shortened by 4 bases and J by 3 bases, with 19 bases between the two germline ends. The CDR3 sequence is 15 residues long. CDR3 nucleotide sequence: TGCAGCGTTGTCTATGGCAGCTATGAGTTCTACGAGCAGTACTTC. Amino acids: CSVVYGSYEFYEQYF.

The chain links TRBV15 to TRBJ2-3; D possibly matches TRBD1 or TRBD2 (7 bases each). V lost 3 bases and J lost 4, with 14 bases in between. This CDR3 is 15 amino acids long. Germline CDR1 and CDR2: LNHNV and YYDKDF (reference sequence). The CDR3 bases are TGTGCCACCAGCAGCGTCAGGGGGGGTCCAGATACGCAGTATTTT. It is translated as CATSSVRGGPDTQYF. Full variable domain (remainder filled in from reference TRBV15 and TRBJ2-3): DAMVIQNPRYQVTQFGKPVTLSCSQTLNHNVMYWYQQKSSQAPKLLFHYYDKDFNNEADTPDNFQSRRPNTSFCFLDIRSPGLGDTAMYLCATSSVRGGPDTQYFGPGTRLTVL.

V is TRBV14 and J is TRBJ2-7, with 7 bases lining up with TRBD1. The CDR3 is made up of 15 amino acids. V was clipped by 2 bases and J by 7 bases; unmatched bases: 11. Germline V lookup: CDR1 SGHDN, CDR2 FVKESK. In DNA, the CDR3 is TGTGCCAGCAGCCAAAGGACAGGACCCAACGGGGAGCAGTACTTC. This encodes CASSQRTGPNGEQYF.